The clone carrying this T cell receptor beta chain was seen more than once but under ten times. Its antigen is not identified. The sample is drawn from a study of CD8 T cells in ankylosing spondylitis. Findings and limits, study-wide: Characteristic of ankylosing spondylitis blood, it appeared, was a TCR beta motif comprising roughly 8 highly homologous variants.

TCRdb used MiXCR to reprocess the 5' RACE reads, holding one entry per CDR3 protein. The sample comprises 300,000 to 400,000 distinct CDR3 sequences, around 22% of which are singletons, and approximately 15% rests with the top ten. Germline CDR1 SNHLY, CDR2 FYNNEI. The V gene lost 7 bases and the J gene lost 5 bases, with 12 bases spanning the gap. The length of the CDR3 is 13 residues. The chain links TRBV2 to TRBJ2-1; D possibly corresponds to TRBD1 (6 bases). The receptor comes from a male donor with ankylosing spondylitis. The sequenced sample consisted of blood, either unsorted or a sorted T cell fraction (not recorded which). The CDR3: CASIPDRNNEQFF. CDR3 in DNA: TGTGCCAGCATCCCAGACAGGAACAATGAGCAGTTCTTC. The full variable domain, in which reference TRBV2 and TRBJ2-1 provide the parts outside the CDR3, is EPEVTQTPSHQVTQMGQEVILRCVPISNHLYFYWYRQILGQKVEFLVSFYNNEISEKSEIFDDQFSVERPDGSNFTLKIRSTKLEDSAMYFCASIPDRNNEQFFGPGTRLTVL.